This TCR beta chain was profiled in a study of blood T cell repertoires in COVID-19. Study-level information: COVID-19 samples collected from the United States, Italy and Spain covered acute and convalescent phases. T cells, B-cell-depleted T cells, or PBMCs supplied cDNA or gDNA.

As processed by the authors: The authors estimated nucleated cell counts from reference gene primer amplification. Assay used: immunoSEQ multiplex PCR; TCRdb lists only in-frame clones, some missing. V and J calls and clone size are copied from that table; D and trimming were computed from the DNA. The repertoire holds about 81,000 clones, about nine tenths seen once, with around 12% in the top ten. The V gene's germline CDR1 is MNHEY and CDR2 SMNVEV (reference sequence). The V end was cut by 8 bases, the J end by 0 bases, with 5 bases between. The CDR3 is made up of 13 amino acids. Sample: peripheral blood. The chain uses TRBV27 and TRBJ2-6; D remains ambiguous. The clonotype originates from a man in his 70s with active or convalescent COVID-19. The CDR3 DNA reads TGTGCCAGCCAGGACTCTGGGGCCAACGTCCTGACTTTC. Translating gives CASQDSGANVLTF.